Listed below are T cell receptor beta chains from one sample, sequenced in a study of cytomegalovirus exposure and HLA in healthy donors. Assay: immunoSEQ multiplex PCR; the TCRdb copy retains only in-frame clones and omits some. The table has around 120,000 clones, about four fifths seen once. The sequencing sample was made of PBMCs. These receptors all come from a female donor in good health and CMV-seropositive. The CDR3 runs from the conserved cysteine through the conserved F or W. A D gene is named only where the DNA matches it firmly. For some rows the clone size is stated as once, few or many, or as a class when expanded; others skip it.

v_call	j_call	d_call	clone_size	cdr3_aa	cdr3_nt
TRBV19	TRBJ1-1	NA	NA	CASSIGNLMNTEAFF	TGTGCCAGTAGTATAGGAAACCTAATGAACACTGAAGCTTTCTTT
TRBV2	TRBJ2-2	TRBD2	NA	CASRGLAGTGELFF	TGTGCCAGCAGGGGACTAGCGGGCACCGGGGAGCTGTTTTTT
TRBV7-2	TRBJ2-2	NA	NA	CASSFGWSANTGELFF	TGTGCCAGCAGCTTTGGGTGGAGCGCGAACACCGGGGAGCTGTTTTTT
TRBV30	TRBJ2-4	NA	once	CAWSRTSSIQYF	TGTGCCTGGAGCAGGACTTCTAGCATTCAGTACTTC
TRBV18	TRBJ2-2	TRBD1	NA	CASSPPVWDSTGELFF	TGTGCCAGCTCACCACCGGTCTGGGACAGCACCGGGGAGCTGTTTTTT
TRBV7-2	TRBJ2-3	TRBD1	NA	CASSLVSGGDTQYF	TGTGCCAGCAGCTTAGTTTCAGGGGGAGATACGCAGTATTTT
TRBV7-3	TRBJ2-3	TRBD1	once	CASSLGTGASTDTQYF	TGTGCCAGCAGCTTAGGGACAGGGGCAAGCACAGATACGCAGTATTTT
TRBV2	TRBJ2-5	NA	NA	CASSVAGETQYF	TGTGCCAGCAGTGTCGCAGGGGAGACCCAGTACTTC
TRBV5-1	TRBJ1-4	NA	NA	CASSQGHGNEKLFF	TGCGCCAGCAGCCAGGGACACGGAAATGAAAAACTGTTTTTT
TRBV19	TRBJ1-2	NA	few	CASSILFGEYGYTF	TGTGCCAGTAGTATATTATTCGGGGAGTATGGCTACACCTTC
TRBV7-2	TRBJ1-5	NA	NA	CASSLLNPGVSNQPQHF	TGTGCCAGCAGCTTACTCAACCCAGGGGTAAGCAATCAGCCCCAGCATTTT
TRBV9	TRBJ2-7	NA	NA	CASSAGKGGEQYF	TGTGCCAGCAGCGCCGGGAAAGGGGGCGAGCAGTACTTC
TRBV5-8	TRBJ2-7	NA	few	CASSRDLSTGYEQYF	TGTGCCAGCAGCCGGGACCTATCAACAGGGTACGAGCAGTACTTC
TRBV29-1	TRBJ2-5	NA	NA	CSAAPTGTGQETQYF	TGCAGCGCCGCACCTACAGGGACGGGGCAAGAGACCCAGTACTTC
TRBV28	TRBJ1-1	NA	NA	CASRANTEAFF	TGTGCCAGCAGAGCGAACACTGAAGCTTTCTTT
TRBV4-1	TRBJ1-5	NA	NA	CASSQDRATVSPQHF	TGCGCCAGCAGCCAAGATCGAGCGACGGTCAGCCCCCAGCATTTT
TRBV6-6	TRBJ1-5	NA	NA	CASNQGSSNQPQHF	TGTGCCAGCAACCAGGGTTCTAGCAATCAGCCCCAGCATTTT
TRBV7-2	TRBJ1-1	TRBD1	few	CASSLGTGLTEAFF	TGTGCCAGCAGCCTTGGGACAGGGCTCACTGAAGCTTTCTTT
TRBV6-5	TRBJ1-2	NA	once	CASSYSTENYGYTF	TGTGCCAGCAGTTACTCGACAGAGAACTATGGCTACACCTTC
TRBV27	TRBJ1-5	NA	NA	CASSLSQGQPQHF	TGTGCCAGCAGTTTATCCCAGGGTCAGCCCCAGCATTTT
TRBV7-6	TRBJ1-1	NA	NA	CASSRRAGGNRNTEAFF	TGTGCCAGCAGCCGCCGCGCCGGGGGAAACAGGAACACTGAAGCTTTCTTT
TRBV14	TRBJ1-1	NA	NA	CASSPGKNTEAFF	TGTGCCAGCAGCCCCGGGAAGAACACTGAAGCTTTCTTT
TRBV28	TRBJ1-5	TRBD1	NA	CASNKGQNNQPQHF	TGTGCCAGCAATAAGGGACAGAACAATCAGCCCCAGCATTTT
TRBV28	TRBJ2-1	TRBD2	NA	CASSLKVAGSHEQFF	TGTGCCAGCAGTTTAAAGGTAGCGGGGAGCCATGAGCAGTTCTTC
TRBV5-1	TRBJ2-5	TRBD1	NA	CASSLGTGVQETQYF	TGCGCCAGCAGCTTGGGGACAGGGGTCCAAGAGACCCAGTACTTC
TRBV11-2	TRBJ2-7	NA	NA	CASSFTSTGSPWYF	TGTGCCAGCAGCTTCACAAGTACCGGGAGTCCGTGGTACTTC
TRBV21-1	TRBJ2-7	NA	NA	CASSKTSGGTKSYEQYF	TGTGCCAGCAGCAAAACTAGCGGGGGGACGAAGTCCTACGAGCAGTACTTC
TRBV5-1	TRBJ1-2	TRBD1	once	CASSAYDSGQPDGYTF	TGCGCCAGCAGCGCGTATGACTCGGGACAGCCTGATGGCTACACCTTC
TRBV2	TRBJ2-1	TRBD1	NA	CASSDGTGRENEQFF	TGTGCCAGCAGTGATGGGACAGGGAGGGAAAATGAGCAGTTCTTC
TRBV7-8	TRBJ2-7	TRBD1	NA	CASSLGTGGHEQYF	TGTGCCAGCAGCTTAGGGACAGGGGGGCACGAGCAGTACTTC
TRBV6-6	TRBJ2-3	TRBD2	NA	CASRGGGRADTQYF	TGTGCCAGCAGAGGCGGGGGGCGGGCAGATACGCAGTATTTT
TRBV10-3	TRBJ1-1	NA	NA	CATLDRTTEAFF	TGTGCCACCTTGGACAGAACCACTGAAGCTTTCTTT
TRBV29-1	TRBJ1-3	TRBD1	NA	CSVLDRGSGNTIYF	TGCAGCGTTCTGGACAGGGGCTCTGGAAACACCATATATTTT
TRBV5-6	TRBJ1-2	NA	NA	CASSFASGHYGYTF	TGTGCCAGCAGCTTTGCATCAGGCCACTATGGCTACACCTTC
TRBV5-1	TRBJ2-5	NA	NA	CASSLGSTGETQYF	TGCGCCAGCAGCTTAGGGAGTACGGGCGAGACCCAGTACTTC
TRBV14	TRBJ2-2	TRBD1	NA	CASSARTGKNTGELFF	TGTGCCAGCAGTGCGAGGACAGGGAAGAACACCGGGGAGCTGTTTTTT
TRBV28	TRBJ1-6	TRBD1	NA	CASSSQGEYSPLHF	TGTGCCAGCAGTTCACAGGGGGAGTATTCACCCCTCCACTTT
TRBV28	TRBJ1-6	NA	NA	CASSLYGGGGGSPLHF	TGTGCCAGCAGTTTATACGGGGGAGGGGGTGGTTCACCCCTCCACTTT
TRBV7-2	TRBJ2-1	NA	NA	CASSLNRVGEQFF	TGTGCCAGCAGCTTGAACAGGGTGGGTGAGCAGTTCTTC
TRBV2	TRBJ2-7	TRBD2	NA	CASGRAPDSYEQYF	TGTGCCAGCGGGAGGGCGCCCGACTCCTACGAGCAGTACTTC
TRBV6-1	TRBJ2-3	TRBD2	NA	CASSDSRGGFADTQYF	TGTGCCAGCAGTGATTCCCGGGGGGGGTTCGCGGATACGCAGTATTTT
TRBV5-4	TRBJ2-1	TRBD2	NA	CASSLTSGVEDEQFF	TGTGCCAGCAGCCTGACTAGCGGGGTGGAGGATGAGCAGTTCTTC